One and the same sample provided the 25 T cell receptor beta chains below, sequenced in a study of immune heterogeneity within non-small cell lung tumors. It was a multiplex PCR that amplified TCR beta CDR3, with 32 V and 13 J primers. MiXCR was run by TCRdb on the multiplex PCR reads, yielding one entry per CDR3 protein. The sample consists of 8,500 to 13,000 distinct CDR3 sequences, 25% to 35% of them appearing once. Bulk tumor genomic DNA served as template, at about 600 ng per sample. Multiple widely separated biopsies were taken from each primary tumor at surgery. The study cohort was described as untreated, and its members had newly diagnosed non-small cell lung cancer. They went on to have curative surgery. Sequenced sample: lung tumor tissue. Every receptor here comes from a woman in her sixties with non-small cell lung cancer.

This clonotype was picked up many times. V and J are TRBV20-1 and TRBJ1-2; D unclear. Trimming removed 3 bases at V and 1 base at J, with 6 bases between. CDR3 length: 12 residues. The germline CDR1 and CDR2 sequences are DFQATT and SNEGSKA (reference sequence). The chain's CDR3 is CSARIDNYGYTF. The CDR3 DNA follows: TGCAGTGCTAGGATTGATAACTATGGCTACACCTTC.

This rearrangement joins TRBV19 to TRBJ2-2, with 14 bases aligning to TRBD2. This CDR3 spans 15 amino acids. Germline values: CDR1 LNHDA, CDR2 SQIVND (reference sequence). Trimming at V came to 6 bases and at J to 6 bases, leaving 3 bases not matched to a gene. CDR3 nucleotides: TGTGCCAGTAGCGGACTAGCGGGAGGATCCGGGGAGCTGTTTTTT. Translated: CASSGLAGGSGELFF.

In this sample, this clonotype turned up many times. This chain joins TRBV20-1 and TRBJ2-7; D gene uncertain. Trimming stripped 3 bases from V and 5 bases from J, with 17 bases between. This CDR3 contains 14 residues. From germline, CDR1 is DFQATT and CDR2 SNEGSKA (reference sequence). The CDR3 sequence is CSARPVLGSDEQYF. In DNA form, the CDR3 reads TGCAGTGCTAGGCCTGTGCTGGGTTCCGACGAGCAGTACTTC.

This clonotype is labeled as medium-sized. This rearrangement joins TRBV27 to TRBJ2-7; TRBD1 matches 7 bases. J lost 4 bases, V lost 4 bases, and 7 bases had no gene match. The CDR3 consists of 14 residues. The germline V gene has CDR1 MNHEY and CDR2 SMNVEV (reference sequence). CDR3 sequence: CASSSRDRAYEQYF. DNA for the CDR3: TGTGCCAGCAGTTCCCGGGACAGAGCTTACGAGCAGTACTTC.

This clonotype was seen at least ten times. This chain links TRBV6-1 with TRBJ2-7; no clear D. CDR3 length: 14 residues. Germline assignment: CDR1 MNHNS and CDR2 SASEGT. Between the trimmed V and J ends, which lost 0 bases and 3 bases, there was a span of 9 bases. The CDR3 DNA reads TGTGCCAGCAGTGAAGCGCACGGCCGCTACGAGCAGTACTTC. Protein sequence: CASSEAHGRYEQYF.

Notes on this clonotype: A much larger clone is a single base away; this may be a read error. The chain has TRBV9 and TRBJ2-2; 9 positions match TRBD2. V shed 0 bases and J 4 bases; nucleotides not matched to a gene: 10. The CDR3 consists of 18 residues. The germline V gene encodes CDR1 SGDLS and CDR2 YYNGEE. The CDR3, as DNA: TGTGCCAGCAGCGTAGAACCGAGACTAGCGGCAGTCACCGGGGAGCTGTTTTTT. Translated, it gives CASSVEPRLAAVTGELFF.

Points on this clonotype: This clone may be a read error of a much larger clone one base away. This chain links TRBV4-2 with TRBJ2-7; D is undetermined. The CDR3 consists of 12 residues. Germline CDR1 and CDR2: LGHNA and YNFKEQ. The CDR3 DNA reads as TGTGTCAGCAGCCAAGACGGCTACGAGCAGTACTTC. This encodes CVSSQDGYEQYF.

This clonotype was seen a handful of times. V and J are TRBV29-1 and TRBJ2-7; 12 bases agree with TRBD1. In germline, CDR1 is SQVTM, CDR2 ANQGSEA. Germline trimming cut 4 bases from V and 7 bases from J; bases unmatched to any gene: 2. This CDR3 has 12 residues. The CDR3 DNA sequence: TGCAGCGTTGGGGACAGGGGGCGTGAGCAGTACTTC. Protein sequence: CSVGDRGREQYF.

This clonotype was detected many times. The chain joins TRBV3-1 to TRBJ1-1; 7 bases align to TRBD1. Germline CDR1 reads LGHDT; CDR2 reads YNNKEL (reference sequence). V trimming: 4 bases; J trimming: 1 base; junction bases outside the gene matches: 6. The CDR3 consists of 15 residues. This chain's CDR3 is CASSRTGAGNTEAFF. For the CDR3, the DNA is TGTGCCAGCAGCCGAACAGGGGCTGGGAACACTGAAGCTTTCTTT.

Of note for this clonotype: This may be a read error: a much more frequent sequence differs by one nucleotide. The chain couples TRBV10-3 to TRBJ2-7; possibly TRBD2 for D (5 bases). This CDR3 has 12 residues. Germline assignment: CDR1 ENHRY and CDR2 SYGVKD. The CDR3 bases are TGTCCCATCCGGGATGGTTCCTACGAGCAGTACTTC. It is translated as CPIRDGSYEQYF.

By share of the sample, this clonotype is medium-sized. The rearrangement uses TRBV20-1 and TRBJ2-7; TRBD2 agrees at 8 bases. CDR3 size: 13 residues. Per the germline V gene, CDR1 is DFQATT and CDR2 is SNEGSKA (reference sequence). The V and J ends lost 4 bases and 2 bases, in that order; junction bases with no gene match: 4. CDR3 nucleotide sequence: TGCAGTGCTAACCCGGGACTAGCCTACGAGCAGTACTTC. Translation gives CSANPGLAYEQYF.

The chain has TRBV28 and TRBJ1-4, with TRBD1 as a possible D gene (5 bases). The length of the CDR3 is 12 residues. Trimming removed 6 bases at V and 5 bases at J, with 7 bases between. Looked up from germline, CDR1 is MDHEN and CDR2 is SYDVKM. In DNA, the CDR3 is TGTGCCAGCAGGGGACCAAATGAAAAACTGTTTTTT. Translated, it gives CASRGPNEKLFF. Filled out from reference TRBV28 and TRBJ1-4, the complete variable domain reads DVKVTQSSRYLVKRTGEKVFLECVQDMDHENMFWYRQDPGLGLRLIYFSYDVKMKEKGDIPEGYSVSREKKERFSLILESASTNQTSMYLCASRGPNEKLFFGSGTQLSVL.

V is TRBV7-9 and J is TRBJ1-1; D is unresolved. The CDR3 covers 15 residues. Germline CDR1 SEHNR, CDR2 FQNEAQ (reference sequence). V was trimmed by 2 bases and J by 4 bases, leaving 14 bases between them. This CDR3 is CASSLSPGGFTEAFF. In DNA form, the CDR3 reads TGTGCCAGCAGCTTAAGCCCGGGAGGGTTCACTGAAGCTTTCTTT.

There are many counts of this clonotype. This chain connects TRBV19 to TRBJ2-1; 12 bases match TRBD2. J lost 7 bases, V lost 3 bases, and 7 bases had no gene match. Germline CDR1 reads LNHDA; CDR2 reads SQIVND (reference sequence). This CDR3 has 16 residues. DNA for the CDR3: TGTGCCAGTAGTATCCCTGGACTAGCGGGGTTGAATGAGCAGTTCTTC. Its protein product is CASSIPGLAGLNEQFF.

This clonotype has just a few counts. The V and J genes are TRBV5-8 and TRBJ2-7; 12 bases are shared with TRBD2. V dropped 4 bases and J dropped 3; count of bases not matched to a gene: 11. Germline CDR1 is SGHTS and CDR2 is YDEGEE. This CDR3 has 17 residues. The CDR3 protein is CASSAWTSGVLLYEQYF. In DNA form, the CDR3 reads TGTGCCAGCAGCGCCTGGACTAGCGGGGTCCTACTCTACGAGCAGTACTTC.

About this clonotype: Because it lacks the conserved phenylalanine or tryptophan at the end, this CDR3 is likely a read error. It is unclear where the CDR3 begins or ends on the DNA, so no DNA is shown, and the CDR3 is as TCRdb lists it. The rearrangement uses TRBV20-1 and TRBJ2-3; the table's D call, TRBD1, has no DNA check behind it. The CDR3 is 15 residues long, ends included. CDR1 is DFQATT and CDR2 is SNEGSKA in the germline V gene (reference sequence). CDR3 in amino acids: CSAPRQGRDVQYFGP.

The chain recombines TRBV20-1 with TRBJ2-1; 9 positions match TRBD1. V shed 0 bases, J shed 9 bases, and the junction held 12 bases outside the gene matches. The CDR3 loop spans 16 amino acids. From germline, CDR1 is DFQATT and CDR2 SNEGSKA (reference sequence). The CDR3 here is CSARDFAGQGVSEQFF. The CDR3 DNA is TGCAGTGCTAGAGATTTTGCGGGACAGGGTGTTAGTGAGCAGTTCTTC.

The chain combines TRBV20-1 with TRBJ1-2, with D unresolved. V was cut by 7 bases and J by 0 bases, with 9 bases left in between. CDR3 size: 12 residues. From germline, CDR1 is DFQATT and CDR2 SNEGSKA (reference sequence). The CDR3 DNA reads TGCAGTGACGGCAGACCTAACTATGGCTACACCTTC. Translating gives CSDGRPNYGYTF.

This clonotype came up a few times. A much bigger clone sits one base away, suggesting this may be a read error. The chain combines TRBV12-3 or TRBV12-4 with TRBJ2-2, with TRBD2 matching 8 bases. The length of the CDR3 is 16 residues. The chain's CDR3 is CASRSRTSRGTVELFF. For the CDR3, the DNA is TGTGCCAGCAGGTCCCGGACTAGCCGGGGCACCGTGGAGCTGTTTTTT.

This clonotype was seen more than once but under ten times. V gene TRBV19 combines with J gene TRBJ2-7; the D is unclear. Germline CDR1 is LNHDA and CDR2 is SQIVND (reference sequence). This CDR3 has 13 residues. The V and J ends lost 9 bases and 4 bases respectively, with 16 bases between them. The CDR3 reads CASSPTTRYEQYF. The CDR3 region has the DNA TGTGCCAGCAGTCCCACTACCCGTTACGAGCAGTACTTC.

This clonotype was counted ten times or more. The chain has TRBV19 and TRBJ2-1, with 8 bases matching TRBD2. This CDR3 has 15 amino acids. V dropped 3 bases and J dropped 3; count of bases not matched to a gene: 4. Germline assignment: CDR1 LNHDA and CDR2 SQIVND (reference sequence). CDR3 sequence (DNA): TGTGCCAGTAGTATGACTAGCGCGGTCTACAATGAGCAGTTCTTC. It translates to CASSMTSAVYNEQFF. Variable domain in full (rest from reference TRBV19 and TRBJ2-1): DGGITQSPKYLFRKEGQNVTLSCEQNLNHDAMYWYRQDPGQGLRLIYYSQIVNDFQKGDIAEGYSVSREKKESFPLTVTSAQKNPTAFYLCASSMTSAVYNEQFFGPGTRLTVL.

This clonotype was observed a few times. V and J are TRBV20-1 and TRBJ1-2; unclear D gene. Germline loops: CDR1 DFQATT, CDR2 SNEGSKA (reference sequence). V lost 3 bases and J lost 8, with 16 bases in between. CDR3 length: 13 amino acids. This CDR3 reads CSASALEKEGYTF. The CDR3 bases are TGCAGTGCTAGCGCCCTTGAAAAAGAGGGCTACACCTTC.

The chain is built from TRBV27 and TRBJ1-4; D might be TRBD1 (5 bases). The CDR3 sequence is 13 residues long. CDR1 and CDR2 (germline): MNHEY, SMNVEV (reference sequence). Between the trimmed V and J ends, which lost 5 bases and 10 bases, there was a span of 14 bases. CDR3 coding DNA: TGTGCCAGCAGTCCCGGGAGGGGAGGAAAACTGTTTTTT. Its translation: CASSPGRGGKLFF.

This clonotype was picked up many times. The chain employs TRBV7-9 and TRBJ2-5; D is undetermined. The ends were cut back, 5 bases at V and 5 bases at J, with 15 bases in the middle. The CDR3 totals 14 residues. Germline CDR1 SEHNR, CDR2 FQNEAQ (reference sequence). CDR3 in DNA: TGTGCCAGCAGCCCCAGGCTAGGGTGGGAGACCCAGTACTTC. Its protein product is CASSPRLGWETQYF.

This clonotype is medium-sized (0.01 to 0.1%) within its sample. This rearrangement joins TRBV18 to TRBJ2-2; D is uncertain. The CDR3 has 15 residues. V shed 2 bases and J shed 4 bases, with 11 bases lying between them. Germline V gene data show CDR1 as KGHSH and CDR2 as LQKENI. DNA for the CDR3: TGTGCCAGCTCACCAAGGCAGAGAATCACCGGGGAGCTGTTTTTT. Amino acid sequence: CASSPRQRITGELFF.